Detailed here is one TCR beta chain. V lost 3 bases and J 3 bases, leaving 16 bases between the germline ends. The germline CDR1 and CDR2 sequences are SGHKS and YYEKEE (reference sequence). The CDR3 extends over 16 amino acids. This entry comes from a study of Tregs in tolerant kidney transplant recipients. Using immunoSEQ multiplex PCR, the repertoire was profiled, and TCRdb retains in-frame clones only, with some absent. The data show 85,000 to 90,000 clones, with approximately 90% seen just once and roughly 5% held by the top ten. This rearrangement joins TRBV5-5 to TRBJ2-1; D might be TRBD1 (6 bases). Material: CD8+ T cells from blood. The clonotype was recovered from a human donor in good health. CDR3 region: CASSSTGKGFYNEQFF. DNA of the CDR3: TGTGCCAGCAGCTCAACAGGGAAGGGCTTCTACAATGAGCAGTTCTTC. Full variable domain (remainder filled in from reference TRBV5-5 and TRBJ2-1): DAGVTQSPTHLIKTRGQQVTLRCSPISGHKSVSWYQQVLGQGPQFIFQYYEKEERGRGNFPDRFSARQFPNYSSELNVNALLLGDSALYLCASSSTGKGFYNEQFFGPGTRLTVL.